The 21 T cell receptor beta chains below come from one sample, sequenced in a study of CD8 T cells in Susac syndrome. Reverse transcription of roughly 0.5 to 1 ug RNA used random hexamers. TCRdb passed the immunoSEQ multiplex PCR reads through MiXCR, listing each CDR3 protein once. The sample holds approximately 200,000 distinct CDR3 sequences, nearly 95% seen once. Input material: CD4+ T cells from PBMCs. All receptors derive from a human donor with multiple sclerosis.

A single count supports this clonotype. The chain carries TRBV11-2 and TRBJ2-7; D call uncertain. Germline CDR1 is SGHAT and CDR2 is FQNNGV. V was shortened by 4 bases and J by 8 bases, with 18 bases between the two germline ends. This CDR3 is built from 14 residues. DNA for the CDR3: TGTGCCAGCAGCTCCCCCGCGGAATCCCAGCAGCAGTACTTC. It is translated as CASSSPAESQQQYF.

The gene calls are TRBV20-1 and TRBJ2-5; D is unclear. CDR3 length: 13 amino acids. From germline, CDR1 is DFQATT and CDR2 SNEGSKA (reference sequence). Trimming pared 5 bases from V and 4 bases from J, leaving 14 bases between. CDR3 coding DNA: TGCAGTGCTCAAAGGGCTAAAGGAGAGACCCAGTACTTC. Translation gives CSAQRAKGETQYF.

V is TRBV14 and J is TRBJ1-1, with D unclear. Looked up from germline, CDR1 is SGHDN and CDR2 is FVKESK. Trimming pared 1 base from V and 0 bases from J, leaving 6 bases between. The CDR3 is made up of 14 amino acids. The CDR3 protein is CASSQGLVNTEAFF. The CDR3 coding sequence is TGTGCCAGCAGCCAAGGGTTAGTGAACACTGAAGCTTTCTTT.

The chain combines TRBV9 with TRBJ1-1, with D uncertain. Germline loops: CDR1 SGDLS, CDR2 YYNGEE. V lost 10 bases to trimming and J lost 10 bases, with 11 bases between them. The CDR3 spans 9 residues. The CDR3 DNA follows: TGTGCCCAGCGTCTCGGAGCTTTCTTT. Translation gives CAQRLGAFF. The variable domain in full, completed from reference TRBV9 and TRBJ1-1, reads DSGVTQTPKHLITATGQRVTLRCSPRSGDLSVYWYQQSLDQGLQFLIQYYNGEERAKGNILERFSAQQFPDLHSELNLSSLELGDSALYFCAQRLGAFFGQGTRLTVV.

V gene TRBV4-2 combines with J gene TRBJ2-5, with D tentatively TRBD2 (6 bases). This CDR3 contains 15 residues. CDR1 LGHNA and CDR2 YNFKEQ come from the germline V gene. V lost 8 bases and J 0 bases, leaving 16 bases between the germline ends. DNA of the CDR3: TGTGCCAGCGGCGGGCATAGCGGTAACCAAGAGACCCAGTACTTC. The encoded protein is CASGGHSGNQETQYF.

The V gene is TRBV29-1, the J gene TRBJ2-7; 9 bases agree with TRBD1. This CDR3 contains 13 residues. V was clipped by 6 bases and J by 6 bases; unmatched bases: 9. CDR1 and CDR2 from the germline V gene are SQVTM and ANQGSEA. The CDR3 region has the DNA TGCAGCGTGGTGGGACAGGGTCTGCTCGAGCAGTACTTC. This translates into CSVVGQGLLEQYF.

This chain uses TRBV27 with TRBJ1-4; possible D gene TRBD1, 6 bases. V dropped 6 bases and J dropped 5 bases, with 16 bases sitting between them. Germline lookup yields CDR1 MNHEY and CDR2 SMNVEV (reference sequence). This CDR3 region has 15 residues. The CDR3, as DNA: TGTGCCAGCAGCTCGCCGGGAGGGGGGAATGAAAAACTGTTTTTT. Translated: CASSSPGGGNEKLFF.

The CDR3: CASSQGTVPYGYTF. The CDR3 nucleotides are TGCGCCAGCAGCCAAGGGACGGTACCTTATGGCTACACCTTC. The chain recombines TRBV4-1 with TRBJ1-2; D not certain. Trimming shortened V by 1 base and J by 5 bases, and 11 bases separated the two germline ends. The CDR3 totals 14 residues. Germline CDR1 MGHRA, CDR2 YSYEKL.

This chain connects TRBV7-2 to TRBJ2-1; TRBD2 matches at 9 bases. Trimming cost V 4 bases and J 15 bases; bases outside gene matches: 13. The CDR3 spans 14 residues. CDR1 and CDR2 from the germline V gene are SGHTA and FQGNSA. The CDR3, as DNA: TGTGCCAGCAGCTGGGGACTAGCTGGCTCGTACGGGTTCTTC. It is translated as CASSWGLAGSYGFF. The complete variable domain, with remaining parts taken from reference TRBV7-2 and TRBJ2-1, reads GAGVSQSPSNKVTEKGKDVELRCDPISGHTALYWYRQSLGQGLEFLIYFQGNSAPDKSGLPSDRFSAERTGGSVSTLTIQRTQQEDSAVYLCASSWGLAGSYGFFGPGTRLTVL.

CDR3 loop: CAWSPGADTQYF. As DNA, the CDR3 is TGTGCCTGGAGCCCAGGGGCAGATACGCAGTATTTT. The chain combines TRBV30 with TRBJ2-3; a weak D match, TRBD1 (6 bases). The CDR3 sequence is 12 residues long. The ends were cut back, 3 bases at V and 4 bases at J, with 8 bases in the middle. CDR1 and CDR2 from the germline V gene are GTSNPN and SVGIG (reference sequence).

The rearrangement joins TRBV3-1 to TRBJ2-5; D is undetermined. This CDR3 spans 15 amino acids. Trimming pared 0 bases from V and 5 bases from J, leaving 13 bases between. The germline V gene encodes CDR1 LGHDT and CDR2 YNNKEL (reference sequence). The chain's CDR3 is CASSQDNGPEETQYF. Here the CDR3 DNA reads TGTGCCAGCAGCCAAGATAACGGACCTGAGGAGACCCAGTACTTC.

CDR3 nucleotides: TGTGCCACCAGCAGAGGTGGGCTGCAGACCTACAATGAGCAGTTCTTC. It yields the protein CATSRGGLQTYNEQFF. The chain has TRBV15 and TRBJ2-1, with unresolved D. This CDR3 is 16 amino acids long. Trimming removed 1 base at V and 2 bases at J, with 12 bases between. Germline V lookup: CDR1 LNHNV, CDR2 YYDKDF (reference sequence).

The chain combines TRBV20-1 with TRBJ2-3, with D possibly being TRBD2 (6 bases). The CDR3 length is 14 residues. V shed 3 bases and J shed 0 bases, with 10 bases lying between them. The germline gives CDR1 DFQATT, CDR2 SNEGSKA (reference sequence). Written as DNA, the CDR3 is TGCAGTGCTAGTCTGCGGGGTAGCACAGATACGCAGTATTTT. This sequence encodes CSASLRGSTDTQYF.

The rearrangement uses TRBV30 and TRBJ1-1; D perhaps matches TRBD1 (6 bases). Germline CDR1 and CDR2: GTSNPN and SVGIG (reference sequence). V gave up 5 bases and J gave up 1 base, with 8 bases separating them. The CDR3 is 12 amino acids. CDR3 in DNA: TGTGCCTGGGGACAGACGAACACTGAAGCTTTCTTT. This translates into CAWGQTNTEAFF.

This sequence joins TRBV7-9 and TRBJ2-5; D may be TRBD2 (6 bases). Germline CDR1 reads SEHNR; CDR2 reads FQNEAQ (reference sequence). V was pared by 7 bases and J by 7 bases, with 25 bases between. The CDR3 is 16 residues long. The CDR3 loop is CASTHIGAGRRGTQYF. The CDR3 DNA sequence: TGTGCCAGCACCCACATAGGGGCGGGGCGGCGGGGGACCCAGTACTTC.

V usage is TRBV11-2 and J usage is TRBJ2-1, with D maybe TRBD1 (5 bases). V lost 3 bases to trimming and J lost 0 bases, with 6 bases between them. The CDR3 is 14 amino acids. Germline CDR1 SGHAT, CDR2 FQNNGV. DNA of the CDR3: TGTGCCAGCAGCTTTCAGGGCTCCTACAATGAGCAGTTCTTC. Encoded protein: CASSFQGSYNEQFF. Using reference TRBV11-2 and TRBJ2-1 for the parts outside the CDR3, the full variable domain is EAGVAQSPRYKIIEKRQSVAFWCNPISGHATLYWYQQILGQGPKLLIQFQNNGVVDDSQLPKDRFSAERLKGVDSTLKIQPAKLEDSAVYLCASSFQGSYNEQFFGPGTRLTVL.

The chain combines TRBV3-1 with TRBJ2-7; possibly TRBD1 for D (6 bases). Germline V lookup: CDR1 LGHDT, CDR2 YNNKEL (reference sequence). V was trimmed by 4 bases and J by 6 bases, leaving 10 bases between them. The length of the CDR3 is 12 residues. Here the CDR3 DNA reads TGTGCCAGCAGCCTACAGGGAACCGAGCAGTACTTC. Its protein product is CASSLQGTEQYF.

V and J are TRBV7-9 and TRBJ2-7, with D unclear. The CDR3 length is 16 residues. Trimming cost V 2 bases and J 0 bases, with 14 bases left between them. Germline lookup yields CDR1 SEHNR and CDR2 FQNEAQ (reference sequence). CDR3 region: CASSLIAGRYSYEQYF. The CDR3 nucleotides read TGTGCCAGCAGCTTAATCGCCGGGCGTTACTCCTACGAGCAGTACTTC. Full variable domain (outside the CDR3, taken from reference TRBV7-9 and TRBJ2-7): DTGVSQNPRHKITKRGQNVTFRCDPISEHNRLYWYRQTLGQGPEFLTYFQNEAQLEKSRLLSDRFSAERPKGSFSTLEIQRTEQGDSAMYLCASSLIAGRYSYEQYFGPGTRLTVT.

The CDR3 region is CASSTHTYEQYF. The CDR3 DNA reads TGTGCCAGCAGCACGCATACCTACGAGCAGTACTTC. The V call is TRBV3-1, the J call TRBJ2-7, with D unresolved. The V gene lost 5 bases and the J gene lost 2 bases, with 7 bases spanning the gap. Germline loops: CDR1 LGHDT, CDR2 YNNKEL (reference sequence). The CDR3 covers 12 residues.

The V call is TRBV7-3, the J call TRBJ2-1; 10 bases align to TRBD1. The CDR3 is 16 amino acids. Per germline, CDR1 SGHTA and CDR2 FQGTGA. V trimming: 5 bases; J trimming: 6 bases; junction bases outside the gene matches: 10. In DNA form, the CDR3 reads TGTGCCAGCAGCACGCTGAGGGGACAGGGGACCAATGAGCAGTTCTTC. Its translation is CASSTLRGQGTNEQFF.

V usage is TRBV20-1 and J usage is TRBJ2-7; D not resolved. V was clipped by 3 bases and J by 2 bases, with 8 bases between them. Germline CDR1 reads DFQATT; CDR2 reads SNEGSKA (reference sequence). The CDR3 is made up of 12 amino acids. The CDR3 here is CSARVGTYEQYF. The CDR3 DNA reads TGCAGTGCTAGGGTCGGAACCTACGAGCAGTACTTC.